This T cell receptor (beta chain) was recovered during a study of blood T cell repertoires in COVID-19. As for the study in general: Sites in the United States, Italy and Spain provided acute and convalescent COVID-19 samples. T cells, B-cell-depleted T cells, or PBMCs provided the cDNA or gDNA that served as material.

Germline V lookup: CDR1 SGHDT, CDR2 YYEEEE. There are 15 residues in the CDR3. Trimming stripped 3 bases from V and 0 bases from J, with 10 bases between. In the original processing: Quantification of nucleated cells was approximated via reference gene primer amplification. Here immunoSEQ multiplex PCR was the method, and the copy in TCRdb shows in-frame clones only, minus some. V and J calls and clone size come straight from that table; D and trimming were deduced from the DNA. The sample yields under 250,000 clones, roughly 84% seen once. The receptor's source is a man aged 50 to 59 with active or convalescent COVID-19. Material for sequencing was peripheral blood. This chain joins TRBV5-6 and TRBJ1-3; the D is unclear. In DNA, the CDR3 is TGTGCCAGCAGCTCCCCGCCGGGCTCTGGAAACACCATATATTTT. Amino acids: CASSSPPGSGNTIYF.